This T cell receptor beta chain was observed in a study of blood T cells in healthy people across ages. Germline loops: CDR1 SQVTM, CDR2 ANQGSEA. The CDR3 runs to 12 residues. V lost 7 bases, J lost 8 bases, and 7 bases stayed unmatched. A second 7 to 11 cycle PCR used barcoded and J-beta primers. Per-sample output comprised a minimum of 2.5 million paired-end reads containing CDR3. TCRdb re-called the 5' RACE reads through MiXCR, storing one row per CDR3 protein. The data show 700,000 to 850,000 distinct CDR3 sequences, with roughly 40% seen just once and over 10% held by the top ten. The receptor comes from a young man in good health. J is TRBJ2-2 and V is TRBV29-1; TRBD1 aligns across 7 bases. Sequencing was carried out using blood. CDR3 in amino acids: CSAVGGGGELFF. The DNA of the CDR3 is TGCAGCGCCGTAGGGGGCGGGGGGGAGCTGTTTTTT.